A selection of T cell receptor beta chains follows, all from one sample in a study of identical twins. Using its own MiXCR run on the 5' RACE reads, TCRdb lists one record per CDR3 protein. The sample has roughly 500,000 distinct CDR3 sequences, approximately 22% seen once; the top ten hold around 0.91%. The same data also went into a second study, on T cells expressing NK-cell markers.

The material sequenced was CD4+ T cells sorted from blood. These receptors came from a woman under 30 in good health. CDR3s include the opening cysteine and the closing phenylalanine or tryptophan. Each record gives: CDR3 protein, CDR3 DNA, D gene, J gene, V gene, clone size. D genes are given only for firm matches. Only some rows state a clone size, as once, few, many or a class for expanded clones.

CDR3aa: CASTTQPGTYEQYF; CDR3nt: TGTGCCAGCACCACACAACCCGGAACCTACGAGCAGTACTTC; d_gene: NA; j_gene: TRBJ2-7; v_gene: TRBV12-3/TRBV12-4; abundance: few
CDR3aa: CASKGGDRTNYGYTF; CDR3nt: TGCGCCAGCAAAGGGGGGGACAGGACCAACTATGGCTACACCTTC; d_gene: TRBD1; j_gene: TRBJ1-2; v_gene: TRBV5-1; abundance: NA
CDR3aa: CSASLAQSSTDTQYF; CDR3nt: TGCAGTGCTTCGTTAGCGCAGAGTAGCACAGATACGCAGTATTTT; d_gene: NA; j_gene: TRBJ2-3; v_gene: TRBV20-1; abundance: NA
CDR3aa: CSVEPASTDTQYF; CDR3nt: TGCAGCGTTGAACCGGCTTCCACAGATACGCAGTATTTT; d_gene: NA; j_gene: TRBJ2-3; v_gene: TRBV29-1; abundance: NA
CDR3aa: CASSFRDRRTGELFF; CDR3nt: TGTGCCAGCAGCTTCCGGGACAGGCGCACCGGGGAGCTGTTTTTT; d_gene: TRBD1; j_gene: TRBJ2-2; v_gene: TRBV7-2; abundance: NA
CDR3aa: CSARAPGSRRETQYF; CDR3nt: TGCAGTGCTAGAGCTCCGGGTTCACGGCGGGAGACCCAGTACTTC; d_gene: NA; j_gene: TRBJ2-5; v_gene: TRBV20-1; abundance: NA
CDR3aa: CSATSSYNEQFF; CDR3nt: TGCAGTGCTACTAGCTCCTACAATGAGCAGTTCTTC; d_gene: NA; j_gene: TRBJ2-1; v_gene: TRBV20-1; abundance: NA
CDR3aa: CSANDRGRGTDTIYF; CDR3nt: TGCAGTGCTAACGACAGGGGAAGAGGAACGGACACCATATATTTT; d_gene: TRBD1; j_gene: TRBJ1-3; v_gene: TRBV20-1; abundance: few
CDR3aa: CASSPRQENTGELFF; CDR3nt: TGTGCCAGCAGCCCCCGACAGGAGAACACCGGGGAGCTGTTTTTT; d_gene: NA; j_gene: TRBJ2-2; v_gene: TRBV12-3/TRBV12-4; abundance: few
CDR3aa: CASSSRDTYEQYF; CDR3nt: TGCGCCAGCAGCTCCAGGGATACCTACGAGCAGTACTTC; d_gene: NA; j_gene: TRBJ2-7; v_gene: TRBV4-3; abundance: few
CDR3aa: CASSTLQGAGTDTQYF; CDR3nt: TGTGCCAGCAGCACTCTACAGGGGGCCGGCACAGATACGCAGTATTTT; d_gene: TRBD1; j_gene: TRBJ2-3; v_gene: TRBV7-7; abundance: NA
CDR3aa: CASSPGQGLNEQYF; CDR3nt: TGTGCCAGCTCACCAGGGCAGGGGTTAAACGAGCAGTACTTC; d_gene: NA; j_gene: TRBJ2-7; v_gene: TRBV18; abundance: NA
CDR3aa: CSASWTSQETQYF; CDR3nt: TGCAGTGCTTCGTGGACATCCCAAGAGACCCAGTACTTC; d_gene: NA; j_gene: TRBJ2-5; v_gene: TRBV20-1; abundance: few
CDR3aa: CSARYHRTEQYF; CDR3nt: TGCAGTGCTAGATATCACAGGACCGAGCAGTACTTC; d_gene: NA; j_gene: TRBJ2-7; v_gene: TRBV20-1; abundance: few
CDR3aa: CAISSTSGFYNEQFF; CDR3nt: TGTGCCATCAGTTCGACTAGCGGCTTTTACAATGAGCAGTTCTTC; d_gene: TRBD2; j_gene: TRBJ2-1; v_gene: TRBV10-3; abundance: few
CDR3aa: CASSVASYGQNSPLHF; CDR3nt: TGTGCCAGCAGCGTAGCTAGTTATGGCCAGAATTCACCCCTCCACTTT; d_gene: NA; j_gene: TRBJ1-6; v_gene: TRBV9; abundance: NA
CDR3aa: CASSLGRGKDTEAFF; CDR3nt: TGTGCCAGCAGCTTAGGGAGGGGTAAGGACACTGAAGCTTTCTTT; d_gene: NA; j_gene: TRBJ1-1; v_gene: TRBV5-5; abundance: few
CDR3aa: CASSSSFGKETQYF; CDR3nt: TGTGCCAGCAGCTCATCGTTTGGGAAAGAGACCCAGTACTTC; d_gene: NA; j_gene: TRBJ2-5; v_gene: TRBV3-1; abundance: NA
CDR3aa: CASTGLEGGGYTF; CDR3nt: TGTGCCTCCACCGGGCTGGAAGGAGGCGGCTACACCTTC; d_gene: NA; j_gene: TRBJ1-2; v_gene: TRBV10-3; abundance: NA
CDR3aa: CASSEAARTDTQYF; CDR3nt: TGTGCCAGCAGTGAAGCGGCACGCACAGATACGCAGTATTTT; d_gene: NA; j_gene: TRBJ2-3; v_gene: TRBV2; abundance: NA
CDR3aa: CASSPPLAQETQYF; CDR3nt: TGTGCCAGCAGTCCCCCCCTAGCACAGGAGACCCAGTACTTC; d_gene: NA; j_gene: TRBJ2-5; v_gene: TRBV12-3/TRBV12-4; abundance: few